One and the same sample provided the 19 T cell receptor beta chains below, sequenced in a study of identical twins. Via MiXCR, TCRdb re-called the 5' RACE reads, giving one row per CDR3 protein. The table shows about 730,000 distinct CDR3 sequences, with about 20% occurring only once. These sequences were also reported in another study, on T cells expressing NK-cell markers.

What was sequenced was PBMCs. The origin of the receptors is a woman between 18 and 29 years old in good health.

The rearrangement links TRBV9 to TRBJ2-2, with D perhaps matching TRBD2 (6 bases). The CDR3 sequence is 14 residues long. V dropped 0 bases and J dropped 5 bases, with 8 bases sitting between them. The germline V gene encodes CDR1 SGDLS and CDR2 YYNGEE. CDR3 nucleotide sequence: TGTGCCAGCAGCGTAGATGGAGGGACCGGGGAGCTGTTTTTT. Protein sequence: CASSVDGGTGELFF.

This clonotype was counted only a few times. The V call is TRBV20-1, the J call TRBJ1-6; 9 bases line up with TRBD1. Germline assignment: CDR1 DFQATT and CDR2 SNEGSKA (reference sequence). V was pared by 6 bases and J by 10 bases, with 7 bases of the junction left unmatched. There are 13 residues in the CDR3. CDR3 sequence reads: CSALGQGNSPLHF. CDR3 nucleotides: TGCAGTGCCTTGGGACAGGGAAACTCACCCCTCCACTTT.

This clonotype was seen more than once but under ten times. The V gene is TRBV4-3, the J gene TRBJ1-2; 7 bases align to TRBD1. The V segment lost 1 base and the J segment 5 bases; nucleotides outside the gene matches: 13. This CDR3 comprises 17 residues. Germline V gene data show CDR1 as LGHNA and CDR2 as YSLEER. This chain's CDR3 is CASSQVVEGQRLYGYTF. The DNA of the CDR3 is TGCGCCAGCAGCCAAGTGGTGGAGGGACAGAGACTTTATGGCTACACCTTC.

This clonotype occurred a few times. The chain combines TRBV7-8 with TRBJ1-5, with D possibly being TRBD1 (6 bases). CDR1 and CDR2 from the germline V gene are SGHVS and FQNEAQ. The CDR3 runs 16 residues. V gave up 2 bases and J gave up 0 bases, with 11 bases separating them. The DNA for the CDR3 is TGTGCCAGCAGCTTAAGGCAGGGGAATAGCAATCAGCCCCAGCATTTT. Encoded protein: CASSLRQGNSNQPQHF.

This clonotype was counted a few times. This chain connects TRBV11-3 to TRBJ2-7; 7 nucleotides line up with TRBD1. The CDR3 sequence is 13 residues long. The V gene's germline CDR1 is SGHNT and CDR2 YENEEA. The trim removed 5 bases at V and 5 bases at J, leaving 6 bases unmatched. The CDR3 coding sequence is TGTGCCAGCAGCGTCCGGGACAGCAACGAGCAGTACTTC. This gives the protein CASSVRDSNEQYF.

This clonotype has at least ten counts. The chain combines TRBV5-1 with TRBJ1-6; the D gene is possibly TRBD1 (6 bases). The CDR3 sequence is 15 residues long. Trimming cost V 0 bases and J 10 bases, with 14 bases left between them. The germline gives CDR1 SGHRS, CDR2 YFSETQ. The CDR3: CASSLVQGVDSPLHF. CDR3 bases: TGCGCCAGCAGCTTGGTACAGGGTGTCGACTCACCCCTCCACTTT.

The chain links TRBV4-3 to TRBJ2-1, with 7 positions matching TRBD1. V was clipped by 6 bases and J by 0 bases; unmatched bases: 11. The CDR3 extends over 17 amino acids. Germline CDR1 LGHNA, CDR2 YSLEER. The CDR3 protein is CASRGGRPPSSYNEQFF. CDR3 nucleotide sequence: TGCGCCAGCAGAGGGGGCAGGCCTCCAAGCTCCTACAATGAGCAGTTCTTC.

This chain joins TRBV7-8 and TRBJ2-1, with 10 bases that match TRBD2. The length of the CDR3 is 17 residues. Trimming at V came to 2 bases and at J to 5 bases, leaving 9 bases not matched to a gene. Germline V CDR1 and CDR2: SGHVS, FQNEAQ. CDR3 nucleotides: TGTGCCAGCAGCTTACCCGGTACGCTAGCGGGAGACAATGAGCAGTTCTTC. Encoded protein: CASSLPGTLAGDNEQFF.

The CDR3 loop reads CASSFRTTYNEQFF. CDR3 bases: TGTGCCAGCAGCTTCAGGACGACCTACAATGAGCAGTTCTTC. The chain carries TRBV7-2 and TRBJ2-1, with D hard to call. The CDR3 runs 14 residues. Trimming stripped 3 bases from V and 2 bases from J, with 8 bases between. Germline V gene data show CDR1 as SGHTA and CDR2 as FQGNSA.

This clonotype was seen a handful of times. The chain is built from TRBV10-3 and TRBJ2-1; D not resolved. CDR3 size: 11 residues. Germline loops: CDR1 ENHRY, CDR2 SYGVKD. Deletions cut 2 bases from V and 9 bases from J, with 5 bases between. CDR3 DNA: TGTGCCATCAGTGAGACGGCTGAGCAGTTCTTC. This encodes CAISETAEQFF.

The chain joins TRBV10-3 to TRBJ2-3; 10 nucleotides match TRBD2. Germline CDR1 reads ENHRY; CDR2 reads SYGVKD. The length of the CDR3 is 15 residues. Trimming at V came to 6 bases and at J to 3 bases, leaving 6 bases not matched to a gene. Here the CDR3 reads CAISRSGGQTDTQYF. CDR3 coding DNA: TGTGCCATCAGCCGTAGCGGGGGGCAAACAGATACGCAGTATTTT.

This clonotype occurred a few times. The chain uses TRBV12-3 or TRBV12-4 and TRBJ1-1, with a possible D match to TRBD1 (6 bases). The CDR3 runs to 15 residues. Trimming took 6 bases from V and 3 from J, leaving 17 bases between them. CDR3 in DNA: TGTGCCAGCAGCGGCAGGGGAGTAGGGGACACTGAAGCTTTCTTT. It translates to CASSGRGVGDTEAFF.

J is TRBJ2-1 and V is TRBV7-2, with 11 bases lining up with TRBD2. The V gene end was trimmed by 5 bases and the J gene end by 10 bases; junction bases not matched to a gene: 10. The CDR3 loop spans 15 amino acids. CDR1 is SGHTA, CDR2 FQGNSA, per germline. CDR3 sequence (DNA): TGTGCCAGCAGCGCGATAGCGGGGGGGTCCCAGGAGCAGTTCTTC. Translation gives CASSAIAGGSQEQFF.

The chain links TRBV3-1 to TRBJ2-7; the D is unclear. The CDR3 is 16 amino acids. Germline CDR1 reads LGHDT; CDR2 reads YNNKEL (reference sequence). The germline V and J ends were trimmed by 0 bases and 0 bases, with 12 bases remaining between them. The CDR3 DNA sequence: TGTGCCAGCAGCCAAGATCACGCGTTAAGCTCCTACGAGCAGTACTTC. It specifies CASSQDHALSSYEQYF.

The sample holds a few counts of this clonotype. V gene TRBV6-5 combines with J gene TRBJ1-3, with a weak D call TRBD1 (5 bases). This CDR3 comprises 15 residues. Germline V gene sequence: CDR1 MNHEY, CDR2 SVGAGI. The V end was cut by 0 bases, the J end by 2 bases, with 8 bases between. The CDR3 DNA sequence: TGTGCCAGCAGTTACTCTCAGGGTCCTGGAAACACCATATATTTT. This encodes CASSYSQGPGNTIYF.

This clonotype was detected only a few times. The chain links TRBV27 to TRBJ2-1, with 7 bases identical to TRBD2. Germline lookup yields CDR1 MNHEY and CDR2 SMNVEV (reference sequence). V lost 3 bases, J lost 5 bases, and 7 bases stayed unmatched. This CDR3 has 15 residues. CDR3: CASSFFGRNHNEQFF. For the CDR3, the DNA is TGTGCCAGCAGTTTCTTCGGGAGGAACCACAATGAGCAGTTCTTC.

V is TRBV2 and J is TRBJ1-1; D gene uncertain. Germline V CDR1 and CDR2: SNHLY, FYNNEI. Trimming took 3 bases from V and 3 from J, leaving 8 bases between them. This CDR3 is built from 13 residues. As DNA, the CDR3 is TGTGCCAGCAGTGAGGGGATATACACTGAAGCTTTCTTT. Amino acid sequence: CASSEGIYTEAFF.

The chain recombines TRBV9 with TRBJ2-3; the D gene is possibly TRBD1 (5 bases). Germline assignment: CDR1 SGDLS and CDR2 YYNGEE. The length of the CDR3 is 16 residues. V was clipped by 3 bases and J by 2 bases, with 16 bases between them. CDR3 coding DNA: TGTGCCAGCAGCGGAACTTTGGGGCTTACCACAGATACGCAGTATTTT. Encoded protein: CASSGTLGLTTDTQYF.

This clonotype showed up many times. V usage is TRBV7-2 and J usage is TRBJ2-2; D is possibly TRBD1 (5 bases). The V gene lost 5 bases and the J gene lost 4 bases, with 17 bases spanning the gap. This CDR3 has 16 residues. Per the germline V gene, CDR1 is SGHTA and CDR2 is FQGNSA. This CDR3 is CASSPRGPSSTGELFF. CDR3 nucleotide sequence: TGTGCCAGCAGCCCAAGGGGTCCCAGCTCCACCGGGGAGCTGTTTTTT.